The 28 T cell receptor beta chains in this list originate from one sample, sequenced in a study of blood T cell dynamics during melanoma immunotherapy. The time point denotes: pre-treatment baseline. Repertoires were generated with immunoSEQ multiplex PCR, while TCRdb's copy carries only in-frame clones and drops some. The repertoire holds about 24,000 clones, with around nine tenths as singletons. The input for sequencing was blood, taken from a patient treated with checkpoint blockade. The receptors stem from a human donor with melanoma.

The chain employs TRBV9 and TRBJ1-5; 7 bases are shared with TRBD1. The junction had 7 bases not matched to a gene; V was cut back by 5 bases and J by 2 bases. Germline CDR1 reads SGDLS; CDR2 reads YYNGEE. This CDR3 has 15 amino acids. In nucleotides, the CDR3 is TGTGCCAGCAGTAGGACAGGCGTCGGCAATCAGCCCCAGCATTTT. Translating it yields CASSRTGVGNQPQHF.

This clone came up once. The V gene is TRBV15, the J gene TRBJ2-4, with D hard to call. The germline V gene has CDR1 LNHNV and CDR2 YYDKDF (reference sequence). With 4 bases removed from V and 9 bases from J, the gap between germline ends came to 10 bases. This CDR3 is built from 12 residues. CDR3: CATSIGLGIQYF. CDR3 DNA sequence: TGTGCCACCAGCATTGGTTTAGGCATTCAGTACTTC.

The chain has TRBV27 and TRBJ2-2; no clear D. Germline loops: CDR1 MNHEY, CDR2 SMNVEV (reference sequence). Trimming pared 0 bases from V and 6 bases from J, leaving 8 bases between. CDR3 size: 14 residues. The CDR3 region has the DNA TGTGCCAGCAGTTTATCTTTTGTACCCGGGGAGCTGTTTTTT. This translates into CASSLSFVPGELFF.

J is TRBJ2-7 and V is TRBV5-1; 8 bases map to TRBD2. The germline V gene has CDR1 SGHRS and CDR2 YFSETQ. The length of the CDR3 is 15 residues. CDR3 DNA: TGCGCGAGCGGAGGGGCGGGAGGACTGGCCTACGAGCAGTACTTC. This gives the protein CASGGAGGLAYEQYF.

The rearrangement uses TRBV6-6 and TRBJ2-5; no clear D gene. Germline assignment: CDR1 MNHNY and CDR2 SVGAGI (reference sequence). The length of the CDR3 is 14 residues. The V and J ends lost 0 bases and 5 bases respectively, with 10 bases between them. The CDR3 is CASSYSTFAETQYF. Written as DNA, the CDR3 is TGTGCCAGCAGTTACTCGACATTTGCGGAGACCCAGTACTTC.

This chain joins TRBV9 and TRBJ1-2, with TRBD1 identical over 7 bases. Looked up from germline, CDR1 is SGDLS and CDR2 is YYNGEE. The V gene end was trimmed by 0 bases and the J gene end by 4 bases; junction bases not matched to a gene: 6. The CDR3 is 15 amino acids. The CDR3 region has the DNA TGTGCCAGCAGCGTAGATGACAGGGATAGCTATGGCTACACCTTC. Its translation is CASSVDDRDSYGYTF.

V gene TRBV4-2 combines with J gene TRBJ1-6; 8 nucleotides agree with TRBD1. With V trimmed by 5 bases and J by 7 bases, 7 bases remained unmatched. The CDR3 runs 15 residues. The germline V gene has CDR1 LGHNA and CDR2 YNFKEQ. CDR3 in amino acids: CASSATGQENSPLHF. For the CDR3, the DNA is TGTGCCAGCAGCGCGACGGGACAGGAGAATTCACCCCTCCACTTT.

V gene TRBV19 combines with J gene TRBJ1-1; a weak D match, TRBD1 (6 bases). From germline, CDR1 is LNHDA and CDR2 SQIVND (reference sequence). The CDR3 loop spans 15 amino acids. V was clipped by 7 bases and J by 3 bases, with 18 bases between them. The CDR3 DNA is TGTGCCAGTACCCCAGAGGGGGGGCTGGACACTGAAGCTTTCTTT. Its translation is CASTPEGGLDTEAFF.

The chain recombines TRBV5-1 with TRBJ2-7; weak D call: TRBD2 (6 bases). V gave up 0 bases and J gave up 0 bases, with 7 bases separating them. CDR3 length: 14 amino acids. Germline V gene sequence: CDR1 SGHRS, CDR2 YFSETQ. The CDR3: CASSLDGSSYEQYF. The CDR3 bases are TGCGCCAGCAGCTTGGACGGGAGCTCCTACGAGCAGTACTTC.

CDR3 in DNA: TGTGCCAGCAGCCAACGGACGAACGAGCAGTACTTC. This codes for CASSQRTNEQYF. J is TRBJ2-7 and V is TRBV14; D is unclear. The V end lost 2 bases, the J end lost 5 bases, and 7 bases lay between the germline ends. Germline loops: CDR1 SGHDN, CDR2 FVKESK. This CDR3 is 12 amino acids long.

This chain joins TRBV7-9 and TRBJ2-5; D not resolved. Trimming removed 4 bases at V and 5 bases at J, with 14 bases between. The CDR3 runs to 14 residues. In germline, CDR1 is SEHNR, CDR2 FQNEAQ (reference sequence). The chain's CDR3 is CASSYLTGPETQYF. In DNA, the CDR3 is TGTGCCAGCAGCTACCTGACCGGCCCGGAGACCCAGTACTTC.

CDR3 in DNA: TGTGCCAGCAGTTCGGAGCCGCAGGGTTTAGATACGCAGTATTTT. Translated: CASSSEPQGLDTQYF. The chain employs TRBV27 and TRBJ2-3, with a tentative D call TRBD1 (5 bases). This CDR3 has 15 residues. Germline CDR1 and CDR2: MNHEY and SMNVEV (reference sequence). Trimming removed 4 bases at V and 5 bases at J, with 16 bases between.

This sequence joins TRBV7-2 and TRBJ2-7, with 8 bases lining up with TRBD2. Per germline, CDR1 SGHTA and CDR2 FQGNSA. V lost 0 bases to trimming and J lost 1 base; unmatched junction nucleotides: 8. The CDR3 contains 17 residues. CDR3 nucleotides: TGTGCCAGCAGCTTAGCTAGCGGGATGACGTTTTCCTACGAGCAGTACTTC. This translates into CASSLASGMTFSYEQYF.

This chain connects TRBV19 to TRBJ2-7; D ambiguous. The V gene's germline CDR1 is LNHDA and CDR2 SQIVND (reference sequence). The CDR3 runs to 15 residues. Trimming stripped 7 bases from V and 2 bases from J, with 18 bases between. CDR3 DNA sequence: TGTGCCAGTACTCCCGACTCGTCTCCTACCTACGAGCAGTACTTC. It yields the protein CASTPDSSPTYEQYF. Supplemented by reference TRBV19 and TRBJ2-7, the full variable domain reads DGGITQSPKYLFRKEGQNVTLSCEQNLNHDAMYWYRQDPGQGLRLIYYSQIVNDFQKGDIAEGYSVSREKKESFPLTVTSAQKNPTAFYLCASTPDSSPTYEQYFGPGTRLTVT.

CDR3 loop: CASSLVAGEQFF. CDR3 DNA sequence: TGTGCCAGCAGCTTAGTGGCGGGCGAGCAGTTCTTC. The chain combines TRBV7-9 with TRBJ2-1; a possible D gene is TRBD2 (5 bases). The length of the CDR3 is 12 residues. Per germline, CDR1 SEHNR and CDR2 FQNEAQ (reference sequence). V dropped 1 base and J dropped 10 bases, with 8 bases sitting between them.

The chain uses TRBV5-1 and TRBJ2-2; 8 bases are a match to TRBD1. This CDR3 has 13 amino acids. The V gene end was trimmed by 4 bases and the J gene end by 7 bases; junction bases not matched to a gene: 3. Looked up from germline, CDR1 is SGHRS and CDR2 is YFSETQ. The CDR3 reads CASSATGGGELFF. The CDR3 coding sequence is TGCGCCAGCAGCGCTACAGGGGGCGGGGAGCTGTTTTTT.

This clone has a single count. V gene TRBV5-8 combines with J gene TRBJ2-1; 10 bases are shared with TRBD2. V lost 2 bases and J lost 4; bases outside the gene matches: 6. The CDR3 spans 16 residues. Germline V gene data show CDR1 as SGHTS and CDR2 as YDEGEE. The CDR3 nucleotides read TGTGCCAGCAGCTTCCACTGGACTAGCGGATACAATGAGCAGTTCTTC. Translation: CASSFHWTSGYNEQFF.

The CDR3 region is CASSSGGGGLDNEQFF. The CDR3 region has the DNA TGTGCCAGCAGTTCTGGCGGGGGGGGACTCGACAATGAGCAGTTCTTC. The chain uses TRBV28 and TRBJ2-1; 9 bases are shared with TRBD2. V lost 4 bases, J lost 5 bases, and 9 bases stayed unmatched. From germline, CDR1 is MDHEN and CDR2 SYDVKM. The CDR3 is 16 amino acids.

This clone was observed once. The V and J genes are TRBV27 and TRBJ2-1; tentatively, D is TRBD1 (5 bases). Germline assignment: CDR1 MNHEY and CDR2 SMNVEV (reference sequence). V was pared by 6 bases and J by 2 bases, with 20 bases between. The CDR3 covers 17 residues. The CDR3 DNA reads as TGTGCCAGCAGCGGTGGGGTAGGGGCAGGGACCTACAATGAGCAGTTCTTC. Translation gives CASSGGVGAGTYNEQFF.

The CDR3 loop reads CASRPPGQPLSNQPQHF. CDR3 in DNA: TGTGCCAGCAGACCTCCGGGACAGCCTCTGAGCAATCAGCCCCAGCATTTT. The chain carries TRBV2 and TRBJ1-5; 7 positions match TRBD1. Germline trimming cut 6 bases from V and 1 base from J; bases unmatched to any gene: 12. This CDR3 spans 17 amino acids. Germline CDR1 reads SNHLY; CDR2 reads FYNNEI.

The chain joins TRBV16 to TRBJ2-1; 8 bases agree with TRBD2. CDR1 is KGHSY, CDR2 FQNENV, per germline. V gave up 2 bases and J gave up 8 bases; unmatched junction bases: 11. The CDR3 is made up of 16 amino acids. The CDR3 DNA reads as TGTGCCAGCAGCCAACTGGGAGCGGGAGTGAGGGATGAGCAGTTCTTC. Its protein is CASSQLGAGVRDEQFF.

This clone has only a few counts. The CDR3 region has the DNA TGTGCCAGCAGCTTGAGGGACAGTAACACCGGGGAGCTGTTTTTT. Encoded protein: CASSLRDSNTGELFF. The chain carries TRBV7-9 and TRBJ2-2; 7 bases map to TRBD1. There are 15 residues in the CDR3. J was trimmed by 2 bases and V by 3 bases; bases with no gene match: 3. Per the germline V gene, CDR1 is SEHNR and CDR2 is FQNEAQ (reference sequence).

The CDR3 DNA reads as TGTGCCAGCAGTTTCCCGCAGGGCATCAACGAGCAGTACTTC. As protein: CASSFPQGINEQYF. This chain uses TRBV28 with TRBJ2-7; tentative D call: TRBD1 (5 bases). The CDR3 runs to 14 residues. In germline, CDR1 is MDHEN, CDR2 SYDVKM. V was pared by 3 bases and J by 5 bases, with 14 bases between.

This clone was picked up one time. The rearrangement uses TRBV11-2 and TRBJ2-1, with unresolved D. Germline values: CDR1 SGHAT, CDR2 FQNNGV. The CDR3 loop spans 12 amino acids. V dropped 0 bases and J dropped 14 bases, with 11 bases sitting between them. The CDR3 sequence is CASSLEVESKFF. CDR3 DNA sequence: TGTGCCAGCAGCTTAGAGGTGGAGTCCAAGTTCTTC.

This CDR3 reads CSAGAGGNYEQYF. The CDR3 bases are TGCAGCGCAGGGGCAGGGGGTAACTACGAGCAGTACTTC. V is TRBV29-1 and J is TRBJ2-7, with TRBD1 identical over 7 bases. This CDR3 spans 13 amino acids. V lost 7 bases, J lost 3 bases, and 9 bases stayed unmatched. The germline V gene encodes CDR1 SQVTM and CDR2 ANQGSEA.

Comment on this clone: Distinct nucleotide sequences in the sample also encode this CDR3. V and J are TRBV27 and TRBJ2-3, with D possibly matching TRBD1 (8 bases). This CDR3 is built from 15 residues. Germline V gene data show CDR1 as MNHEY and CDR2 as SMNVEV (reference sequence). The V end was cut by 1 base, the J end by 3 bases, with 11 bases between. The chain's CDR3 is CASSLYRGGTDTQYF. The CDR3 bases are TGTGCCAGCAGTTTATACAGGGGGGGGACAGATACGCAGTATTTT.

CDR3 region: CSVVPPGTSSTYNEQFF. The CDR3 nucleotides read TGCAGCGTTGTCCCCCCGGGGACTAGTAGTACCTACAATGAGCAGTTCTTC. The rearrangement joins TRBV29-1 to TRBJ2-1, with 8 bases lining up with TRBD2. The trim removed 4 bases at V and 2 bases at J, leaving 13 bases unmatched. The CDR3 loop spans 17 amino acids. Germline CDR1 SQVTM, CDR2 ANQGSEA.

The chain recombines TRBV6-5 with TRBJ2-7; 9 positions match TRBD2. Trimming at V came to 2 bases and at J to 7 bases, leaving 9 bases not matched to a gene. There are 15 residues in the CDR3. Germline V gene data show CDR1 as MNHEY and CDR2 as SVGAGI. In nucleotides, the CDR3 is TGTGCCAGCAGTTACGGACCTAGCGGGACAAGGGAGCAGTACTTC. It codes for CASSYGPSGTREQYF.